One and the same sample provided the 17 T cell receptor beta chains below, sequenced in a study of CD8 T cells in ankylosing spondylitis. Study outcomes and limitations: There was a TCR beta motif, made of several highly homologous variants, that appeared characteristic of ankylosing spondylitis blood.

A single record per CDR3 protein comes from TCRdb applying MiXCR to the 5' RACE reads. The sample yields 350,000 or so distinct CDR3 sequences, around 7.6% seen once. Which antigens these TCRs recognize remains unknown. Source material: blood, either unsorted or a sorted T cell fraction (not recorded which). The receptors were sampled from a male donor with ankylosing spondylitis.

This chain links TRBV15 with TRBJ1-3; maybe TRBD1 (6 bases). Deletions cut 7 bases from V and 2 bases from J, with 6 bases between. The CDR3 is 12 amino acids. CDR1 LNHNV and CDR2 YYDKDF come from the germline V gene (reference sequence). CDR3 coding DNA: TGTGCCACCACAGGGGCTGGAAACACCATATATTTT. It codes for CATTGAGNTIYF.

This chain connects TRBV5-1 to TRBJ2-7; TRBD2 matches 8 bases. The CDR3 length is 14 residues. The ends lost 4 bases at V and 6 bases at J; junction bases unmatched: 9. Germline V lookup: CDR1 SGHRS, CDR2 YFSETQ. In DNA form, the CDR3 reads TGCGCCAGCAGCACGGGAGGGCCAAAGAGCGAGCAGTACTTC. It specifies CASSTGGPKSEQYF. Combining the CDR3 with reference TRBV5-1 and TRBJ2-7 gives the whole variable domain KAGVTQTPRYLIKTRGQQVTLSCSPISGHRSVSWYQQTPGQGLQFLFEYFSETQRNKGNFPGRFSGRQFSNSRSEMNVSTLELGDSALYLCASSTGGPKSEQYFGPGTRLTVT.

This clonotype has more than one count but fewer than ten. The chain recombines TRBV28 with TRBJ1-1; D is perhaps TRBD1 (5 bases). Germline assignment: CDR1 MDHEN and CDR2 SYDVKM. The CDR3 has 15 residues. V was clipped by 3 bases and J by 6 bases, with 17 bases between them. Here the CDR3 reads CASSFGGEVWAEAFF. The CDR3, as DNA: TGTGCCAGCAGTTTCGGAGGGGAGGTGTGGGCTGAAGCTTTCTTT.

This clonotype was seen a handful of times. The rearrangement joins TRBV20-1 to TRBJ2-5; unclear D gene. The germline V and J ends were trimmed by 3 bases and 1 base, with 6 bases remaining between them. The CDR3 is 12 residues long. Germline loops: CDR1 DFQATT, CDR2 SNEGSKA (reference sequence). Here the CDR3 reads CSASSIQETQYF. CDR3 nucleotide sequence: TGCAGTGCTAGTAGTATCCAAGAGACCCAGTACTTC.

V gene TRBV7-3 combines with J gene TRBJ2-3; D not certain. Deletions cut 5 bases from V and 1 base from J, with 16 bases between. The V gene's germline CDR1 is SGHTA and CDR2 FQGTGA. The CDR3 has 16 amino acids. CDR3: CASSPRSNRGTDTQYF. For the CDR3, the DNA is TGTGCCAGCAGCCCCCGGTCCAACCGCGGCACAGATACGCAGTATTTT.

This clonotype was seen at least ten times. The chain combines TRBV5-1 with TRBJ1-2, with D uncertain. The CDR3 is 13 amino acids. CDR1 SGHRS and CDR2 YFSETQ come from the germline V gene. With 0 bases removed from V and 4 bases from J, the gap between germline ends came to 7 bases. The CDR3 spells CASSLAGGYGYTF. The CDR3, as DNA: TGCGCCAGCAGCTTGGCCGGAGGCTATGGCTACACCTTC.

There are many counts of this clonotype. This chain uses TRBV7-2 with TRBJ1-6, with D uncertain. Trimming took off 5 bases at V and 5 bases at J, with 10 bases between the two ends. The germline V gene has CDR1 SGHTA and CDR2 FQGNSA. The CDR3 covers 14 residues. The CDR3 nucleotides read TGTGCCAGCAGCGTCGACCAGAATAATTCACCCCTCCACTTT. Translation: CASSVDQNNSPLHF.

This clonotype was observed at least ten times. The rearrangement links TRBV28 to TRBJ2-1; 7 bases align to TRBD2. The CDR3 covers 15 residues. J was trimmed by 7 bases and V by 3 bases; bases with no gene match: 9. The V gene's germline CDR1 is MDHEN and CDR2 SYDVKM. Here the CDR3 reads CASSFTGTIPNEQFF. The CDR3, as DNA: TGTGCCAGCAGTTTCACCGGGACTATCCCTAATGAGCAGTTCTTC. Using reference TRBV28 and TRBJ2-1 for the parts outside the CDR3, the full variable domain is DVKVTQSSRYLVKRTGEKVFLECVQDMDHENMFWYRQDPGLGLRLIYFSYDVKMKEKGDIPEGYSVSREKKERFSLILESASTNQTSMYLCASSFTGTIPNEQFFGPGTRLTVL.

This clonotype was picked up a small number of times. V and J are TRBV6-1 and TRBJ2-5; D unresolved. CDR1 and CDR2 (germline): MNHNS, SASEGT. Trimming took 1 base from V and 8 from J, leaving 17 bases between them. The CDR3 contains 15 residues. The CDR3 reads CASSEVVSVPRTQYF. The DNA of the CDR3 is TGTGCCAGCAGTGAAGTAGTCTCGGTCCCCCGAACCCAGTACTTC.

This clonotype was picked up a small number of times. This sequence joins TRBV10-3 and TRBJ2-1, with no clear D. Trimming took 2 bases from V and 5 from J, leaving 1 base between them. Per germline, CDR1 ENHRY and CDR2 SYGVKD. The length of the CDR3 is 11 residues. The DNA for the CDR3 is TGTGCCATCAGTGAGAACAATGAGCAGTTCTTC. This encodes CAISENNEQFF.

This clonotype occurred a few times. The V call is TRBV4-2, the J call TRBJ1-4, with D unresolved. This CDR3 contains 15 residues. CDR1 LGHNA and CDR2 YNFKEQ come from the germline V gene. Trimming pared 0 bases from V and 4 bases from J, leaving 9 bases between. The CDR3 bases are TGTGCCAGCAGCCAAGATTCCCGGAGTAATGAAAAACTGTTTTTT. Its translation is CASSQDSRSNEKLFF.

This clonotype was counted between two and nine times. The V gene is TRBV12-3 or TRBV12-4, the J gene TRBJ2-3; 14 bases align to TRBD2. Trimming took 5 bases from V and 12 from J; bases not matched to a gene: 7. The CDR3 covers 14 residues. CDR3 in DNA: TGTGCCAGCAGTCCCCGTGGGACTAGCGGGAGCCAGTATTTT. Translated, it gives CASSPRGTSGSQYF.

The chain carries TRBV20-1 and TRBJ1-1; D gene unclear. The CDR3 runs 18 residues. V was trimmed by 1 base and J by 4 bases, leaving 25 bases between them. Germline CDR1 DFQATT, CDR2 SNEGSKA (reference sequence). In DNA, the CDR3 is TGCAGTGCTAGAGGGAAGTCGTTGGGAGATTTGATGCGCACTGAAGCTTTCTTT. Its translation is CSARGKSLGDLMRTEAFF.

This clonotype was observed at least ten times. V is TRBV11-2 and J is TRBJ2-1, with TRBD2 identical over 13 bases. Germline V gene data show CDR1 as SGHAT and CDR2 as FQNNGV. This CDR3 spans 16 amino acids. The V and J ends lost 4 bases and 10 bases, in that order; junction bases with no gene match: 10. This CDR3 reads CASSSGLAGTQREQFF. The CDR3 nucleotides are TGTGCCAGCAGCTCGGGACTAGCGGGAACGCAACGAGAGCAGTTCTTC.

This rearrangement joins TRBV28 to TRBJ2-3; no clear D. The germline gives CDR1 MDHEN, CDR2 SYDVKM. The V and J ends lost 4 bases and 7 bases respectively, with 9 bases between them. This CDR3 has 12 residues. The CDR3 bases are TGTGCCAGCAGTTCTACCTCGAATACGCAGTATTTT. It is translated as CASSSTSNTQYF.

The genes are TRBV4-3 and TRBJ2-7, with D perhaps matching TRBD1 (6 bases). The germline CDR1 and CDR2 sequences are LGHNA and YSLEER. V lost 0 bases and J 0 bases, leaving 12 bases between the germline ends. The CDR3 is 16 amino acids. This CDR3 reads CASSQDWTASSYEQYF. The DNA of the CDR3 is TGCGCCAGCAGCCAAGATTGGACAGCCAGCTCCTACGAGCAGTACTTC.

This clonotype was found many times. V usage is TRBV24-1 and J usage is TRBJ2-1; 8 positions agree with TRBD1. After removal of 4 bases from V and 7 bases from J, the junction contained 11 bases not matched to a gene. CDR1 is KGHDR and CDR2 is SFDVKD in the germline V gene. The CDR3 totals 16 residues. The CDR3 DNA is TGTGCCACCAGTGACTTAGGACAGGGCCAAGGGAATGAGCAGTTCTTC. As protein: CATSDLGQGQGNEQFF.